A few counts support the clone carrying this TCR beta chain. This sample stems from a study of identical twins' blood T cells. TCRdb re-analysed the 5' RACE reads in MiXCR, keeping a single row per CDR3 protein. This sample has 350,000 to 400,000 distinct CDR3 sequences, with 28% found just once. Trimming took off 4 bases at V and 3 bases at J, with 8 bases between the two ends. Germline CDR1 reads SGHRS; CDR2 reads YFSETQ. There are 13 residues in the CDR3. The clonotype originates from a woman aged 18-49 years in good health. V and J are TRBV5-1 and TRBJ1-3; D is unresolved. Source material: PBMCs. CDR3 amino acids: CASSDPLGNTIYF. The CDR3 bases are TGCGCCAGCAGCGATCCCCTTGGAAACACCATATATTTT. The variable domain in full, completed from reference TRBV5-1 and TRBJ1-3, reads KAGVTQTPRYLIKTRGQQVTLSCSPISGHRSVSWYQQTPGQGLQFLFEYFSETQRNKGNFPGRFSGRQFSNSRSEMNVSTLELGDSALYLCASSDPLGNTIYFGEGSWLTVV.